The 14 T cell receptor beta chains below come from one sample, sequenced in a study of blood T cell repertoires in COVID-19. Sequencing was performed with immunoSEQ multiplex PCR; in TCRdb, only in-frame clones are kept and a portion is missing. The sample has some 30,000 clones; 70% to 85% are singletons. The sample was peripheral blood. The receptors were gathered from a human donor in a cohort sampled during active COVID-19.

V is TRBV5-5 and J is TRBJ1-2; 8 bases are shared with TRBD1. The CDR3 extends over 15 amino acids. Losses at the gene ends were 5 bases for V and 2 bases for J; bases not matched to a gene: 8. Per germline, CDR1 SGHKS and CDR2 YYEKEE (reference sequence). The CDR3 loop is CASSPRTGINYGYTF. The CDR3 DNA follows: TGTGCCAGCAGTCCCCGGACAGGGATCAACTATGGCTACACCTTC.

The chain has TRBV3-1 (or the pseudogene TRBV3-2) and TRBJ1-2, with D uncertain. Germline CDR1 and CDR2: LGHDT and YNNKEL (reference sequence). The V end lost 0 bases, the J end lost 8 bases, and 13 bases lay between the germline ends. This CDR3 has 14 residues. The CDR3 DNA reads as TGTGCCAGCAGCCAAGATCTAACAGCTGGAGGCTACACCTTC. Translation: CASSQDLTAGGYTF.

V and J are TRBV2 and TRBJ1-2, with 7 bases aligning to TRBD1. The CDR3 has 13 residues. The germline CDR1 and CDR2 sequences are SNHLY and FYNNEI. J was trimmed by 3 bases and V by 6 bases; bases with no gene match: 4. The CDR3 loop is CASRPGGYYGYTF. CDR3 in DNA: TGTGCCAGCAGGCCAGGGGGTTACTATGGCTACACCTTC. Drawing the rest from reference TRBV2 and TRBJ1-2, the complete variable domain is EPEVTQTPSHQVTQMGQEVILRCVPISNHLYFYWYRQILGQKVEFLVSFYNNEISEKSEIFDDQFSVERPDGSNFTLKIRSTKLEDSAMYFCASRPGGYYGYTFGSGTRLTVV.

The CDR3, as DNA: TGTGCCAGCAGAGGGGGACAGATCTACAATCAGCCCCAGCATTTT. It is translated as CASRGGQIYNQPQHF. The chain links TRBV28 to TRBJ1-5; TRBD1 matches 7 bases. The CDR3 extends over 15 amino acids. The germline V gene has CDR1 MDHEN and CDR2 SYDVKM. The junction had 8 bases not matched to a gene; V was cut back by 6 bases and J by 3 bases.

The V gene is TRBV5-4, the J gene TRBJ1-4; D possibly corresponds to TRBD1 (6 bases). CDR1 and CDR2 (germline): SGHNT, YYREEE (reference sequence). The CDR3 length is 14 residues. V was pared by 0 bases and J by 3 bases, with 6 bases between. The CDR3 protein is CASSLEGANEKLFF. CDR3 DNA: TGTGCCAGCAGCTTGGAGGGGGCTAATGAAAAACTGTTTTTT.

The CDR3 loop reads CASGMVSGNSPLHF. CDR3 coding DNA: TGTGCCTCCGGAATGGTCTCGGGGAATTCACCCCTCCACTTT. The V gene is TRBV19, the J gene TRBJ1-6; no reliable D call. CDR3 length: 14 residues. Looked up from germline, CDR1 is LNHDA and CDR2 is SQIVND (reference sequence). The V end was cut by 11 bases, the J end by 7 bases, with 18 bases between. Combining the CDR3 with reference TRBV19 and TRBJ1-6 gives the whole variable domain DGGITQSPKYLFRKEGQNVTLSCEQNLNHDAMYWYRQDPGQGLRLIYYSQIVNDFQKGDIAEGYSVSREKKESFPLTVTSAQKNPTAFYLCASGMVSGNSPLHFGNGTRLTVT.

The chain carries TRBV6-4 and TRBJ1-1, with D maybe TRBD1 (5 bases). Germline V lookup: CDR1 MRHNA, CDR2 SNTAGT. There are 12 residues in the CDR3. Deletions cut 2 bases from V and 4 bases from J, with 5 bases between. In DNA form, the CDR3 reads TGTGCCAGCAGTGACGGGGCCACTGAAGCTTTCTTT. Translation gives CASSDGATEAFF.

The chain links TRBV12-3 or TRBV12-4 to TRBJ1-3; D remains unclear. The CDR3 is made up of 13 amino acids. The ends were cut back, 5 bases at V and 4 bases at J, with 9 bases in the middle. The DNA of the CDR3 is TGTGCCAGCAGTGTCCTACAGGGAAACACCATATATTTT. It codes for CASSVLQGNTIYF.

V gene TRBV18 combines with J gene TRBJ1-2, with TRBD1 as a possible D gene (5 bases). Trimming took off 4 bases at V and 5 bases at J, with 14 bases between the two ends. Germline loops: CDR1 KGHSH, CDR2 LQKENI. This CDR3 is 14 amino acids long. The CDR3 DNA follows: TGTGCCAGCTCACGATCAGGACACTTATATGGCTACACCTTC. It translates to CASSRSGHLYGYTF.

The chain joins TRBV5-4 to TRBJ2-3; tentatively, D is TRBD2 (6 bases). CDR1 and CDR2 from the germline V gene are SGHNT and YYREEE (reference sequence). The CDR3 is 15 residues long. The ends were cut back, 0 bases at V and 2 bases at J, with 10 bases in the middle. In DNA form, the CDR3 reads TGTGCCAGCAGCTTGGACGGGGGATTCACAGATACGCAGTATTTT. This sequence encodes CASSLDGGFTDTQYF.

Written as DNA, the CDR3 is TGTGCCACCAGCAGAGATACAGGGGTAGAAGAGACCCAGTACTTC. This gives the protein CATSRDTGVEETQYF. The chain joins TRBV15 to TRBJ2-5; TRBD1 aligns across 7 bases. The length of the CDR3 is 15 residues. V shed 0 bases, J shed 3 bases, and the junction held 4 bases outside the gene matches. CDR1 LNHNV and CDR2 YYDKDF come from the germline V gene (reference sequence).

This sequence joins TRBV18 and TRBJ1-5; no clear D gene. CDR3 length: 14 residues. V was shortened by 2 bases and J by 1 base, with 6 bases between the two germline ends. In germline, CDR1 is KGHSH, CDR2 LQKENI. DNA of the CDR3: TGTGCCAGCTCACCATTGGAGAGCAATCAGCCCCAGCATTTT. Translation gives CASSPLESNQPQHF.

This chain links TRBV10-3 with TRBJ2-2, with a tentative D call TRBD1 (5 bases). From germline, CDR1 is ENHRY and CDR2 SYGVKD. V was shortened by 4 bases and J by 5 bases, with 14 bases between the two germline ends. The CDR3 covers 15 residues. The CDR3 reads CAISAGQGVTGELFF. The CDR3 DNA follows: TGTGCCATCAGTGCAGGCCAGGGTGTGACCGGGGAGCTGTTTTTT.

The chain links TRBV30 to TRBJ2-5, with D perhaps matching TRBD2 (5 bases). CDR3 length equals 13 residues. Trimming removed 0 bases at V and 7 bases at J, with 12 bases between. In germline, CDR1 is GTSNPN, CDR2 SVGIG (reference sequence). The CDR3 region is CAWSVLGLGTQYF. The CDR3 DNA sequence: TGTGCCTGGAGTGTACTAGGTCTGGGGACCCAGTACTTC.